The T cell receptor beta chain under discussion was sequenced for a study of blood T cell repertoires in COVID-19. Sequencing was performed with immunoSEQ multiplex PCR; in TCRdb, only in-frame clones are kept and a portion is missing. The sample records some 74,000 clones, 88% being singletons. Details on this clone: The same CDR3 can be traced to other DNA sequences in this sample.

V shed 2 bases and J shed 1 base, with 6 bases lying between them. Germline assignment: CDR1 SGHRS and CDR2 YFSETQ. The CDR3 covers 13 residues. Sequences were obtained from peripheral blood. The sequence derives from a man aged 50 to 59 with acute or convalescent COVID-19. The chain couples TRBV5-1 to TRBJ1-1; D gene unclear. Written as DNA, the CDR3 is TGCGCCAGCAGCTTTGGCGGGAACACTGAAGCTTTCTTT. Encoded protein: CASSFGGNTEAFF. The full variable domain, completed using reference TRBV5-1 and TRBJ1-1, is KAGVTQTPRYLIKTRGQQVTLSCSPISGHRSVSWYQQTPGQGLQFLFEYFSETQRNKGNFPGRFSGRQFSNSRSEMNVSTLELGDSALYLCASSFGGNTEAFFGQGTRLTVV.